The 9 T cell receptor beta chains below were found in one sample sequenced in a study of CD8+CD57+ T cells in acquired aplastic anemia. Genomic DNA, the template, was used for profiling of the TCR beta VDJ and CDR3. MiXCR was run by TCRdb on the reads, yielding one entry per CDR3 protein. The table has hundreds of thousands of distinct CDR3 sequences, under 55% seen once. In patients chosen for sequencing, flow cytometry had shown CD8+CD57+ cell expansion. Sequencing was performed on sorted CD4+, CD8+, or CD8+CD57+ T cells (not recorded which) from PBMCs. Receptor source: a human donor with aplastic anemia.

This clonotype appeared a few times. This rearrangement joins TRBV11-3 to TRBJ2-5; either TRBD1 or TRBD2 may supply D (6 bases each). The V gene lost 3 bases and the J gene lost 4 bases, with 12 bases spanning the gap. The CDR3 length is 14 residues. Per the germline V gene, CDR1 is SGHNT and CDR2 is YENEEA. This CDR3 is CASSLVGGAETQYF. CDR3 sequence (DNA): TGTGCCAGCAGCTTGGTGGGGGGCGCAGAGACCCAGTACTTC. Based on the CDR3 plus reference TRBV11-3 and TRBJ2-5, the full variable domain is EAGVVQSPRYKIIEKKQPVAFWCNPISGHNTLYWYLQNLGQGPELLIRYENEEAVDDSQLPKDRFSAERLKGVDSTLKIQPAELGDSAVYLCASSLVGGAETQYFGPGTRLLVL.

V is TRBV7-9 and J is TRBJ1-1, with unresolved D. CDR3 length: 11 residues. The germline V and J ends were trimmed by 7 bases and 5 bases, with 8 bases remaining between them. Germline assignment: CDR1 SEHNR and CDR2 FQNEAQ (reference sequence). The CDR3 DNA sequence: TGTGCCAGCATAGCGCGGACTGAAGCTTTCTTT. Encoded protein: CASIARTEAFF.

The J gene is TRBJ2-7, the V gene TRBV3-1; D not resolved. The V gene's germline CDR1 is LGHDT and CDR2 YNNKEL (reference sequence). The V end lost 0 bases, the J end lost 2 bases, and 2 bases lay between the germline ends. This CDR3 comprises 12 residues. The CDR3 nucleotides read TGTGCCAGCAGCCAAGACCCCTACGAGCAGTACTTC. This encodes CASSQDPYEQYF.

Many counts were recorded for this clonotype. The chain links TRBV12-3 or TRBV12-4 to TRBJ1-6; the D gene is possibly TRBD1 (5 bases). The CDR3 extends over 12 amino acids. V was trimmed by 11 bases and J by 6 bases, leaving 11 bases between them. CDR3 bases: TGTGCCTCGGGAAGGGGTAATTCACCCCTCCACTTT. Protein sequence: CASGRGNSPLHF.

The chain joins TRBV20-1 to TRBJ1-4; D is unclear. V dropped 2 bases and J dropped 0 bases, with 16 bases sitting between them. Germline lookup yields CDR1 DFQATT and CDR2 SNEGSKA (reference sequence). This CDR3 spans 17 amino acids. The CDR3, as DNA: TGCAGTGCTAGATTGGGAAGGAGATCAGCAACTAATGAAAAACTGTTTTTT. It is translated as CSARLGRRSATNEKLFF.

This clonotype was seen ten or more times. The rearrangement joins TRBV5-1 to TRBJ1-1; D call uncertain. V lost 4 bases and J 1 base, leaving 11 bases between the germline ends. Germline V gene data show CDR1 as SGHRS and CDR2 as YFSETQ. CDR3 length: 14 amino acids. CDR3 in amino acids: CASSLISENTEAFF. The DNA of the CDR3 is TGCGCCAGCAGCCTTATTTCAGAGAACACTGAAGCTTTCTTT.

This clonotype was counted only a few times. The chain couples TRBV9 to TRBJ2-1, with D hard to call. The germline V and J ends were trimmed by 4 bases and 2 bases, with 10 bases remaining between them. Germline V gene lookup returns CDR1 SGDLS and CDR2 YYNGEE. CDR3 length: 14 residues. CDR3 amino acids: CASSQISAYNEQFF. DNA of the CDR3: TGTGCCAGCAGCCAAATATCGGCCTACAATGAGCAGTTCTTC.

The J gene is TRBJ2-7, the V gene TRBV7-9; 8 nucleotides align to TRBD1. The CDR3 spans 12 residues. Trimming removed 11 bases from V and 6 bases from J; junction bases left unmatched: 9. CDR1 and CDR2 from the germline V gene are SEHNR and FQNEAQ (reference sequence). This CDR3 is CAGEGQGGEQYF. Here the CDR3 DNA reads TGTGCCGGCGAAGGACAGGGCGGCGAGCAGTACTTC.

This clonotype was counted a few times. The V gene is TRBV3-1, the J gene TRBJ2-5; 7 nucleotides line up with TRBD2. V was pared by 4 bases and J by 1 base, with 6 bases of the junction left unmatched. Germline V gives CDR1 LGHDT, CDR2 YNNKEL (reference sequence). This CDR3 is 15 amino acids long. CDR3 amino acids: CASSRHTSVQETQYF. The CDR3 DNA is TGTGCCAGCAGCCGGCATACTAGCGTCCAAGAGACCCAGTACTTC.